These 12 T cell receptor beta chains were all obtained from the same sample, sequenced in a study of identical twins. MiXCR, applied by TCRdb to the 5' RACE reads, yields one record per CDR3 protein. The sample lists 1.5 million to 2 million distinct CDR3 sequences, more than 30% seen once, with roughly 0.3% in the top ten. Sequenced: cord blood. The receptors here all came from a newborn girl in good health.

The gene calls are TRBV19 and TRBJ1-6; weak D call: TRBD1 (5 bases). CDR1 and CDR2 (germline): LNHDA, SQIVND (reference sequence). There are 16 residues in the CDR3. V was pared by 6 bases and J by 4 bases, with 16 bases between. CDR3 nucleotides: TGTGCCAGTAGCATCTCCGGGACGGCTTATAATTCACCCCTCCACTTT. The encoded protein is CASSISGTAYNSPLHF.

This chain connects TRBV25-1 to TRBJ2-3; 9 nucleotides align to TRBD2. The CDR3 is 14 amino acids. V lost 4 bases and J lost 4; bases outside the gene matches: 3. The germline V gene encodes CDR1 MGHDK and CDR2 SYGVNS. CDR3 DNA: TGTGCCAGCAGTGTAGCGGGAGCCTCAGATACGCAGTATTTT. It specifies CASSVAGASDTQYF. Full variable domain (missing parts from reference TRBV25-1 and TRBJ2-3): EADIYQTPRYLVIGTGKKITLECSQTMGHDKMYWYQQDPGMELHLIHYSYGVNSTEKGDLSSESTVSRIRTEHFPLTLESARPSHTSQYLCASSVAGASDTQYFGPGTRLTVL.

A few counts support this clonotype. The CDR3 loop is CASRERTSGTEQYF. In DNA form, the CDR3 reads TGTGCCAGCAGAGAAAGGACTAGCGGGACTGAGCAGTACTTC. This chain joins TRBV6-1 and TRBJ2-7, with 12 bases matching TRBD2. CDR1 is MNHNS and CDR2 is SASEGT in the germline V gene. The CDR3 contains 14 residues. The V segment lost 6 bases and the J segment 7 bases; nucleotides outside the gene matches: 7.

In this sample, this clonotype turned up a few times. The chain is built from TRBV21-1 and TRBJ1-6; the DNA was not compared with TRBD1, the D call given in the table. TRBV21-1 is a documented pseudogene. CDR3 length equals 18 residues. The CDR3 sequence: CASSGGTVYQKPNSPLHF. Here the CDR3 DNA reads TGTGCCAGCAGCGGCGGCACAGTCTATCAAAAGCCGAATTCACCCCTCCACTTT.

About this clonotype: One end of the junction is discordant with germline, which a read error may explain. V usage is TRBV27 and J usage is TRBJ2-3; 10 bases map to TRBD2. This CDR3 contains 15 residues. CDR1 is MNHEY, CDR2 SMNVEV, per germline (reference sequence). This CDR3 is CARSLTIAGGATQYF. CDR3 nucleotide sequence: TGTGCCCGCAGCCTCACTATAGCGGGGGGAGCTACGCAGTATTTT.

This clonotype occurred a few times. The chain is built from TRBV4-2 and TRBJ2-5, with D perhaps TRBD1 or TRBD2 (5 bases each). V was pared by 1 base and J by 7 bases, with 16 bases between. The CDR3 is made up of 15 amino acids. CDR1 is LGHNA, CDR2 YNFKEQ, per germline. In DNA form, the CDR3 reads TGTGCCAGCAGCCAAGCTCCGGGGACCGAAGTGACCCAGTACTTC. Its protein is CASSQAPGTEVTQYF.

With regard to this clonotype: A much more abundant neighbour one base away suggests this may be a read error. This chain uses TRBV7-9 with TRBJ1-2; D uncertain. The CDR3 contains 13 residues. Germline lookup yields CDR1 SEHNR and CDR2 FQNEAQ (reference sequence). The CDR3 DNA follows: TGTGCCAGCAGCTTAGGCAGGTTCTATGGCGACACCTTC. Translation gives CASSLGRFYGDTF.

Only a few counts were recorded for this clonotype. The junction differs from germline at one of its ends, possibly a read error. This chain uses TRBV6-5 with TRBJ2-1; D uncertain. Germline-derived CDR1 and CDR2 are MNHEY and SVGAGI. There are 18 residues in the CDR3. CDR3 region: CASRAGRCSQGSYIEQFF. CDR3 sequence (DNA): TGTGCCAGCAGGGCTGGACGGTGCTCTCAAGGCTCCTACATTGAGCAGTTCTTC.

This chain joins TRBV24-1 and TRBJ2-3; 7 positions agree with TRBD2. The germline V gene has CDR1 KGHDR and CDR2 SFDVKD. The CDR3 consists of 16 residues. The J segment lost 2 bases and the V segment lost 1 base, leaving 5 bases of the junction unmatched. CDR3 region: CATSDFSRDYTDTQYF. The CDR3, as DNA: TGTGCCACCAGTGATTTTTCCCGGGACTACACAGATACGCAGTATTTT.

V and J are TRBV28 and TRBJ1-2; no reliable D call. The V gene lost 1 base and the J gene lost 8 bases, with 8 bases spanning the gap. This CDR3 has 12 residues. Germline CDR1 reads MDHEN; CDR2 reads SYDVKM. The CDR3 region has the DNA TGTGCCAGCAGTTTATTCGAGAAGGGCTACACCTTC. Amino acid sequence: CASSLFEKGYTF.

This clonotype has just a few counts. The chain couples TRBV29-1 to TRBJ1-4; 9 positions match TRBD1. Losses at the gene ends were 6 bases for V and 7 bases for J; bases not matched to a gene: 6. The CDR3 covers 13 residues. Germline V lookup: CDR1 SQVTM, CDR2 ANQGSEA. The CDR3 region is CSVGQGTGEKLFF. As DNA, the CDR3 is TGCAGCGTAGGACAGGGGACGGGTGAAAAACTGTTTTTT.

The chain has TRBV9 and TRBJ2-1; TRBD2 aligns across 10 bases. Germline V gene lookup returns CDR1 SGDLS and CDR2 YYNGEE. The CDR3 covers 18 residues. Trimming removed 2 bases from V and 3 bases from J; junction bases left unmatched: 11. CDR3 nucleotides: TGTGCCAGCAGCGTTTCCTCTGGGGGACTAGCGCTCTACAATGAGCAGTTCTTC. This translates into CASSVSSGGLALYNEQFF.